Each of the 8 T cell receptor beta chains below was sequenced from the same sample in a study of shared clonotypes between healthy human individuals. Sequencing was performed with immunoSEQ multiplex PCR; in TCRdb, only in-frame clones are kept and a portion is missing. The sample holds over a million clones; around 82% are singletons and the top ten take under 0.65%. Sequencing used memory CD4+ T cells from PBMCs. Subset here: CD45RA-negative fraction. The receptors derive from a man between 18 and 29 years old in good health. Some clones in this sample may be carry-over from other donors' samples.

The chain recombines TRBV30 with TRBJ2-1; 8 bases line up with TRBD2. The length of the CDR3 is 17 residues. Per germline, CDR1 GTSNPN and CDR2 SVGIG (reference sequence). V shed 0 bases, J shed 8 bases, and the junction held 15 bases outside the gene matches. This chain's CDR3 is CAWSVSLKREGRYEQFF. DNA of the CDR3: TGTGCCTGGAGTGTATCCCTAAAACGGGAGGGCCGGTATGAGCAGTTCTTC.

The chain combines TRBV19 with TRBJ2-1; 10 bases align to TRBD2. Germline V gene lookup returns CDR1 LNHDA and CDR2 SQIVND (reference sequence). The CDR3 totals 16 residues. Trimming removed 4 bases from V and 4 bases from J; junction bases left unmatched: 7. Here the CDR3 reads CASSKTGTSDYNEQFF. The DNA of the CDR3 is TGTGCCAGTAGTAAGACCGGGACTAGCGATTACAATGAGCAGTTCTTC.

This sequence joins TRBV7-2 and TRBJ2-7; 9 nucleotides align to TRBD2. The CDR3 is 16 amino acids. With V trimmed by 1 base and J by 2 bases, 6 bases remained unmatched. In germline, CDR1 is SGHTA, CDR2 FQGNSA. CDR3 region: CASSLGPASGTYEQYF. The CDR3, as DNA: TGTGCCAGCAGCTTAGGTCCGGCTAGCGGGACCTACGAGCAGTACTTC.

This chain connects TRBV6-1 to TRBJ1-4; TRBD1 is a possible D gene (5 bases). Germline CDR1 and CDR2: MNHNS and SASEGT. V was shortened by 4 bases and J by 0 bases, with 12 bases between the two germline ends. CDR3 length: 16 amino acids. The CDR3 loop is CASSGQQPATNEKLFF. DNA for the CDR3: TGTGCCAGCAGTGGACAGCAACCGGCAACTAATGAAAAACTGTTTTTT.

The CDR3 DNA sequence: TGTGCCAGCAGCATCACAGGAGTCAATCAGCCCCAGCATTTT. The encoded protein is CASSITGVNQPQHF. The chain recombines TRBV7-9 with TRBJ1-5; a possible D gene is TRBD1 (5 bases). Trimming cost V 5 bases and J 3 bases, with 11 bases left between them. This CDR3 has 14 amino acids. Looked up from germline, CDR1 is SEHNR and CDR2 is FQNEAQ (reference sequence). Variable domain in full (rest from reference TRBV7-9 and TRBJ1-5): DTGVSQNPRHKITKRGQNVTFRCDPISEHNRLYWYRQTLGQGPEFLTYFQNEAQLEKSRLLSDRFSAERPKGSFSTLEIQRTEQGDSAMYLCASSITGVNQPQHFGDGTRLSIL.

The CDR3: CASSPTRSNTGELFF. CDR3 bases: TGTGCCAGCAGTCCGACTCGGTCGAACACCGGGGAGCTGTTTTTT. The chain joins TRBV6-6 to TRBJ2-2; D not resolved. This CDR3 is 15 amino acids long. CDR1 and CDR2 (germline): MNHNY, SVGAGI (reference sequence). V lost 5 bases to trimming and J lost 0 bases, with 10 bases between them.

J is TRBJ1-1 and V is TRBV28; D is ambiguous. Deletions cut 8 bases from V and 7 bases from J, with 14 bases between. The germline gives CDR1 MDHEN, CDR2 SYDVKM. The CDR3 totals 12 residues. CDR3 sequence: CASGRPNFEAFF. The DNA for the CDR3 is TGTGCCAGCGGTAGGCCGAATTTTGAAGCTTTCTTT.

This CDR3 reads CAVRGAVNQETQYF. CDR3 coding DNA: TGTGCCGTAAGAGGGGCAGTCAACCAAGAGACCCAGTACTTC. The chain joins TRBV6-6 to TRBJ2-5; perhaps D is TRBD1 or TRBD2 (5 bases each). The CDR3 extends over 14 amino acids. CDR1 MNHNY and CDR2 SVGAGI come from the germline V gene (reference sequence). Trimming cost V 11 bases and J 0 bases, with 16 bases left between them.